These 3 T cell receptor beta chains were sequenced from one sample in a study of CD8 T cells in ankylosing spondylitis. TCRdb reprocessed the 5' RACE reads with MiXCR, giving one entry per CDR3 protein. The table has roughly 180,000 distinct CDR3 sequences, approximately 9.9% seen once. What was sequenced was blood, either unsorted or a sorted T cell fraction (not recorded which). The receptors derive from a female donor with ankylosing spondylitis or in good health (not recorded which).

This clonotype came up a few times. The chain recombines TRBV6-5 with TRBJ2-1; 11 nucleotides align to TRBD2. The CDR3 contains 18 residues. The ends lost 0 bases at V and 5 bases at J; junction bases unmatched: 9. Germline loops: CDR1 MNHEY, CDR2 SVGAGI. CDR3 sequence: CASSYSPPTSGGNNEQFF. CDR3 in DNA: TGTGCCAGCAGTTACTCACCTCCCACTAGCGGGGGAAACAATGAGCAGTTCTTC.

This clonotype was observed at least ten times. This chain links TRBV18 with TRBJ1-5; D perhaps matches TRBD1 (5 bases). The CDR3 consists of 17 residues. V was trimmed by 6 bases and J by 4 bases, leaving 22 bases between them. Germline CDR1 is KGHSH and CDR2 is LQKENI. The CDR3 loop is CASSFRGKRRGNQPQHF. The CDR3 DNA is TGTGCCAGCTCCTTCCGGGGAAAACGGAGGGGAAATCAGCCCCAGCATTTT.

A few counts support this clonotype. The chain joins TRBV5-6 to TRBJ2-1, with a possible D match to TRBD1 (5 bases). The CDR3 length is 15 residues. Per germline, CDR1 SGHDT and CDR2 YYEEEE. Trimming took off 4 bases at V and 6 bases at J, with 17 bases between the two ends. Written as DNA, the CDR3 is TGTGCCAGCAGCCCTCGGGCAGGGATGGGCAATGAGCAGTTCTTC. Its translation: CASSPRAGMGNEQFF.